This record concerns one TCR beta chain sequence. Its antigen is not identified. The data are from a study of T cell responses to AZD1222 COVID-19 vaccine. TCRdb's copy holds only in-frame clones and misses some; the assay was immunoSEQ multiplex PCR. Among about 110,000 clones listed, roughly 80% were seen once. Points from the study as a whole: Sampling captured repertoires only after the peak T cell response. Just six AZD1222 recipients were seropositive at baseline. Recipients of two AZD1222 doses showed rising Spike-specific TCR breadth and depth. Spike regions recognized by vaccine-associated CD4 TCRs spanned the protein, led by 160-218 and 743-854.

The CDR3 is 13 residues long. The chain carries TRBV21-1 and TRBJ2-2; the DNA was not compared with TRBD1, the D call given in the table. TRBV21-1 counts as a pseudogene. Here the sequenced sample was peripheral blood, taken on day 0 of AZD1222 vaccination. This TCR was recovered from an adult in good health. The CDR3 nucleotides read TGTGCCAGCAGCATCAGGGTCACCGGGGAGCTGTTTTTT. Residues: CASSIRVTGELFF.